This T cell receptor beta chain came from a study of vaccination and CD4 T cells after COVID-19. The CDR3 sequence is 14 residues long. Germline CDR1 is MNHNS and CDR2 is SASEGT. V lost 8 bases, J lost 4 bases, and 14 bases lay in between. The study sequenced cultured CD4+ T cell DNA using the Oncomine TCR Beta short-read assay. A single record per CDR3 protein comes from TCRdb applying MiXCR to the PCR reads. The repertoire has 25,000 to 30,000 distinct CDR3 sequences, approximately 60% of them found once; the top ten carry less than 20%. As to treatment: approximately 10-day PBMC culture with coronavirus spike peptide pools or control peptides (ViraFEST assay). Notes on this clonotype: Its antigen is still unknown.

The sequenced sample was CD4+ T cells from blood, cultured in vitro, obtained after SARS-CoV-2 vaccination. The TCR originated in a human donor who received a COVID-19 vaccine. The rearrangement uses TRBV6-1 and TRBJ2-2, with D tentatively TRBD2 (5 bases). The CDR3 nucleotides are TGTGCCAGCCGGGGTTTGTCAGGCACCGGGGAGCTGTTTTTT. Its protein is CASRGLSGTGELFF.